This TCR beta chain was profiled in a study of cytomegalovirus exposure and HLA in healthy donors (dated by TCRdb to the late 2010s). Background on the whole study: According to a later analysis, the roughly 130 validation repertoires were produced on the same platform as the 666 repertoires of the first cohort. The study was designed to test whether signatures of past pathogen exposure could be identified by cataloging public T cell receptors. Besides the first cohort of 500 to 700 subjects, a separate validation cohort made up of roughly 120 different subjects was used. To predict cytomegalovirus infection status, the study combined high-throughput TCR immunosequencing, statistical association of individual TCRs with disease status, and machine learning. Paper-wide results and their limitations: A later analysis had no HLA typing for the validation cohort, so co-occurrence there was scored across all 130 or so repertoires. The authors suggested that the approach could potentially be extended to other disease states and immunological phenotypes. In the study, roughly 160 TCR beta chains were listed as associated with cytomegalovirus. In vitro tests confirmed that a few of the cytomegalovirus-associated TCR beta chains recognize cytomegalovirus antigens. Of the cluster scores, roughly 95% were above 0 in a later analysis, which found that TCRs clustered in the first cohort also tended to co-occur in the 110 or so validation repertoires. In both the original and validation cohorts, the classifier was reported to diagnose cytomegalovirus status with high specificity and sensitivity. While some public TCRs were present in many individuals, most TCR sequences turned up only very rarely across donors.

The library was prepared using the immunoSEQ multiplex PCR assay. In the original analysis: A statistical classification framework was built to diagnose cytomegalovirus status from the catalog of TCR beta chain sequences. What TCRdb holds here is the immuneACCESS table cut down to in-frame rearrangements. Part of the clones is not present; checked against another copy, under half of the missing clones reflect an unresolved V gene, and the others are unexplained. That table furnishes V, J and clone size, whereas the DNA furnished D and trimming. The sample table lists about 330,000 clones, approximately 90% of them with a count of one. The ten largest clones represent 0.84% of the sample. Taken from the germline V gene, the CDR1 and CDR2 loops are MDHEN and SYDVKM. CDR3 length: 15 amino acids, cysteine to phenylalanine. The only DNA kept is the CDR3, 45 bases in frame from the first base. Trimming removed 2 bases from V and 7 bases from J, leaving 18 bases between the germline ends.

On this clone: What this receptor recognizes is not known. No clone much larger than this one lies a single base away; base qualities are absent.

Separate from the roughly 700-subject first cohort, the validation cohort of 90 to 150 subjects was the group to which the donors belonged. Rearrangement joined TRBV28 to TRBJ2-7; the best D guess is TRBD2, with 5 bases matching. Sequencing was done on a sample of PBMCs. The receptor was derived from a woman between 18 and 30 years old in good health and CMV-seronegative. The nucleotide sequence reads as follows: TGTGCCAGCAGTTTAGCCCCGGACTGGGCAGTAGAGCAGTACTTC. It codes for CASSLAPDWAVEQYF.